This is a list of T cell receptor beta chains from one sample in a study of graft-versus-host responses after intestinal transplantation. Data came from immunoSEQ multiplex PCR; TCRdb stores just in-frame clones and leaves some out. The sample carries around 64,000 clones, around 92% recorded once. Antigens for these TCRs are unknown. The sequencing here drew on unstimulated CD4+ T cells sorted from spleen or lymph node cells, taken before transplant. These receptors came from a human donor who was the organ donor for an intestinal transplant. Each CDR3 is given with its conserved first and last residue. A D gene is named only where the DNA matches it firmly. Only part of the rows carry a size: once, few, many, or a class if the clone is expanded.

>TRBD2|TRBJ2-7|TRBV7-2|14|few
CASSRLAGGYEQYF
TGTGCCAGCAGTCGACTAGCGGGGGGGTACGAGCAGTACTTC
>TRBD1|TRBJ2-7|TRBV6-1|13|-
CASTRTGVHEQYF
TGTGCCAGCACCCGGACAGGGGTCCACGAGCAGTACTTC
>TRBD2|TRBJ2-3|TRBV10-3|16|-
CAIKPSGGQSTDTQYF
TGTGCCATCAAGCCTAGCGGGGGGCAAAGCACAGATACGCAGTATTTT
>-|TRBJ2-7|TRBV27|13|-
CASIIRGAREQYF
TGTGCCAGCATAATCCGGGGGGCTAGGGAGCAGTACTTC
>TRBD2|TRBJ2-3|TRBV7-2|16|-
CASQNLLAGGPHTQYF
TGTGCCAGCCAAAACCTACTAGCGGGGGGGCCTCATACGCAGTATTTT
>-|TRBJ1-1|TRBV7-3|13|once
CASSLLFNTEAFF
TGTGCCAGCAGCTTATTATTCAACACTGAAGCTTTCTTT
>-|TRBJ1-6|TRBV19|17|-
CASRSVVGAGYNSPLHF
TGTGCCAGTAGGTCTGTGGTGGGCGCGGGGTATAATTCACCCCTCCACTTT
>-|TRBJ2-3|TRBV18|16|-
CASSPGNGLLTDTQYF
TGTGCCAGCTCACCGGGAAATGGACTACTCACAGATACGCAGTATTTT
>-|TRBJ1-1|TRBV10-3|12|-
CAISETQGGTFF
TGTGCCATCAGTGAGACGCAAGGAGGGACTTTCTTT
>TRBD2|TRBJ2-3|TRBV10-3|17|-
CAISGSGGDSSTDTQYF
TGTGCCATCAGTGGGAGCGGGGGGGACTCTAGCACAGATACGCAGTATTTT
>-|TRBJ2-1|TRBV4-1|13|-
CASSQTPNNEQFF
TGCGCCAGCAGCCAAACGCCTAACAATGAGCAGTTCTTC
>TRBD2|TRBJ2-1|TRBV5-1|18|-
CASSSGTSGGVSYNEQFF
TGCGCCAGCAGCTCCGGGACTAGCGGGGGGGTCTCCTACAATGAGCAGTTCTTC
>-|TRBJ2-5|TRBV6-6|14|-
CASSYSGGQETQYF
TGTGCCAGCAGTTACTCCGGGGGCCAAGAGACCCAGTACTTC
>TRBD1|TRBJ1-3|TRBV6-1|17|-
CASSEAPSGGTGNTIYF
TGTGCCAGCAGTGAAGCGCCGTCAGGGGGGACTGGAAACACCATATATTTT
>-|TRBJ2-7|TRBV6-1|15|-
CASSGEDRRSYEQYF
TGTGCCAGCAGTGGAGAGGACCGTCGTTCCTACGAGCAGTACTTC
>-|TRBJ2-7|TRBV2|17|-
CASMRGNRVTRTYEQYF
TGTGCCAGCATGAGGGGGAATCGGGTCACTAGGACCTACGAGCAGTACTTC
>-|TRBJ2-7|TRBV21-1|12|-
CASSNTGTVQYF
TGTGCCAGCAGCAATACTGGGACAGTACAGTACTTC
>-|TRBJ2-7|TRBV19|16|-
CASSISTGAPIYEQYF
TGTGCCAGTAGTATCTCGACGGGGGCCCCCATATACGAGCAGTACTTC
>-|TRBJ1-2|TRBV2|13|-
CASSVGGKYGYTF
TGTGCCAGCAGTGTAGGAGGGAAGTATGGCTACACCTTC
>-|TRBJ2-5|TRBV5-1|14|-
CASRPGGDKETQYF
TGCGCCAGCAGACCGGGGGGCGATAAAGAGACCCAGTACTTC
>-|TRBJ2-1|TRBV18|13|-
CASSQSDSNEQFF
TGTGCCAGCTCACAATCGGACTCAAATGAGCAGTTCTTC
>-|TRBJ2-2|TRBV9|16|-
CASSVGRVLYTGELFF
TGTGCCAGCAGCGTAGGACGAGTCCTTTACACCGGGGAGCTGTTTTTT
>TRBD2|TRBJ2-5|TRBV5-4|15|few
CASSLEAGGPETQYF
TGTGCCAGCAGCTTGGAAGCGGGGGGGCCAGAGACCCAGTACTTC
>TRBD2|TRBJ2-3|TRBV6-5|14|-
CASSYSWGGDTQYF
TGTGCCAGCAGTTACTCCTGGGGAGGGGATACGCAGTATTTT
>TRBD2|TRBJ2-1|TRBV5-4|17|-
CASSLMRLSGGTNEQFF
TGTGCCAGCAGCTTGATGAGGTTGAGCGGGGGGACCAATGAGCAGTTCTTC
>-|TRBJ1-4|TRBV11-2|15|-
CASRSGTAGNEKLFF
TGTGCCAGCAGATCAGGCACGGCGGGAAATGAAAAACTGTTTTTT
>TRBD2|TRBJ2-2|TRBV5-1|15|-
CASSSSGGAAGELFF
TGCGCCAGCAGCAGCAGCGGGGGGGCAGCCGGGGAGCTGTTTTTT
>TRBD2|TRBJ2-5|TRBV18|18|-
CASSPGLAGGPRQETQYF
TGTGCCAGCTCACCAGGGCTAGCGGGGGGACCCCGCCAAGAGACCCAGTACTTC
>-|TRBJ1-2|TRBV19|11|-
CASSKAYGYTF
TGTGCCAGTAGTAAAGCCTATGGCTACACCTTC
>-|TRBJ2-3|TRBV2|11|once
CASSSQDTQYF
TGTGCCAGCAGTTCTCAGGATACGCAGTATTTT
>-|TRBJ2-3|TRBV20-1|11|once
CSARSLRAQYF
TGCAGTGCTAGATCCCTCCGAGCGCAGTATTTT
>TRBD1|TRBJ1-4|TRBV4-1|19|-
CASSQDRRQGGPTNEKLFF
TGCGCCAGCAGCCAAGATCGGCGACAGGGAGGCCCAACTAATGAAAAACTGTTTTTT
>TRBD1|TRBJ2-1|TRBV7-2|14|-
CASSLDRGLNEQFF
TGTGCCAGCAGCTTGGACAGGGGGCTTAATGAGCAGTTCTTC
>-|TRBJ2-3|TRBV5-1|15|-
CASSLVIGAGDTQYF
TGCGCCAGCAGCTTGGTTATAGGGGCTGGGGATACGCAGTATTTT
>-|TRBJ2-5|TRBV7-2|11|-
CASSLVETQYF
TGTGCCAGCAGCTTAGTAGAGACCCAGTACTTC
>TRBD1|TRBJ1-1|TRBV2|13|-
CASRGQGTTEAFF
TGTGCCAGCAGGGGACAGGGGACCACTGAAGCTTTCTTT
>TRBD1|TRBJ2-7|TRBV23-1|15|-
CASGYSRDRAYEQYF
TGCGCCAGCGGATACTCGCGGGACAGGGCTTACGAGCAGTACTTC
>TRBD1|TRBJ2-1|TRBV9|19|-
CASSPTRNRGPSSTIGQFF
TGTGCCAGCAGCCCAACCCGTAACAGGGGCCCATCCTCTACAATTGGGCAGTTCTTC
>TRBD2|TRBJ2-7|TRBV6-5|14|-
CASRPSGHSYEQYF
TGTGCCAGCAGGCCTAGCGGACACTCCTACGAGCAGTACTTC
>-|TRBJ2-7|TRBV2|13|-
CASIRDKSYEQYF
TGTGCCAGCATACGGGACAAATCCTACGAGCAGTACTTC
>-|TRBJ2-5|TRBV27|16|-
CASSLLGGPYQETQYF
TGTGCCAGCAGTTTACTAGGGGGACCATACCAAGAGACCCAGTACTTC
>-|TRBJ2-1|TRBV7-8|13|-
CASSLAGPERKFF
TGTGCCAGCAGCTTAGCGGGGCCCGAAAGGAAGTTCTTC
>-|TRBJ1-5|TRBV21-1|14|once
CASSPGQNNQPQHF
TGTGCCAGCAGCCCGGGACAGAACAATCAGCCCCAGCATTTT
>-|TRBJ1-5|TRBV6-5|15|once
CASSPTNSRKQPQHF
TGTGCCAGCAGTCCCACAAACAGTAGGAAGCAGCCCCAGCATTTT
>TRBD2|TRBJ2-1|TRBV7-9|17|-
CASSLARSGETYNEQFF
TGTGCCAGCAGCTTAGCCAGAAGCGGGGAAACCTACAATGAGCAGTTCTTC
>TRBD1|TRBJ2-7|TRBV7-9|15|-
CASSLSPGQAYEQYF
TGTGCCAGCAGCTTATCCCCGGGACAGGCATACGAGCAGTACTTC
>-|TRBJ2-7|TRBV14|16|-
CASSQDRRGSRNEQYF
TGTGCCAGCAGCCAAGATCGGCGGGGATCCCGGAACGAGCAGTACTTC
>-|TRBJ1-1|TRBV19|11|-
CASTLNTEAFF
TGTGCCAGTACCTTAAACACTGAAGCTTTCTTT
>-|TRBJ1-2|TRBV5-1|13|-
CASNPDGGYGYTF
TGCGCCAGCAACCCGGACGGGGGCTATGGCTACACCTTC
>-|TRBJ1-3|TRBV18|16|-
CASSPETAKTGNTIYF
TGTGCCAGCTCACCGGAAACAGCTAAGACTGGAAACACCATATATTTT
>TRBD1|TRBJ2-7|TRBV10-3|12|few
CAISRQGYEQYF
TGTGCCATCAGTAGACAGGGTTACGAGCAGTACTTC
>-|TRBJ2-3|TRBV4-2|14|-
CASSQDRSTDTQYF
TGTGCCAGCAGCCAAGATCGAAGCACAGATACGCAGTATTTT
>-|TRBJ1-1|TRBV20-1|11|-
CSATDNTEAFF
TGCAGTGCCACCGACAACACTGAAGCTTTCTTT
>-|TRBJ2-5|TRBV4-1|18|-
CASSQIIMRGTVRETQYF
TGCGCCAGCAGCCAAATCATAATGAGGGGGACGGTCAGAGAGACCCAGTACTTC
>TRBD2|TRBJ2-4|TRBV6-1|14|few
CASSGGGAKNIQYF
TGTGCCAGCAGTGGCGGGGGGGCCAAAAACATTCAGTACTTC
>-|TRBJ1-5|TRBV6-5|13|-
CASTPNSNQPQHF
TGTGCCAGCACACCTAATAGCAATCAGCCCCAGCATTTT
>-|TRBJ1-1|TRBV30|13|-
CVWKQGYNTEAFF
TGTGTCTGGAAGCAGGGCTACAACACTGAAGCTTTCTTT